This TCR beta chain emerged from a study of cytomegalovirus exposure and HLA in healthy donors. With V trimmed by 3 bases and J by 2 bases, 4 bases remained unmatched. The germline CDR1 and CDR2 sequences are MDHEN and SYDVKM. The CDR3 consists of 15 residues. A multiplex PCR was run with 60 Vbeta primers and 13 Jbeta primers. Only in-frame clones appear in the TCRdb table, and some are missing; sequencing was by immunoSEQ multiplex PCR. The sample gives 150,000 to 200,000 clones, roughly four fifths of which show up once; around 9.1% is in the top ten. Sample: PBMCs. This TCR derives from a male donor in good health and CMV-seropositive. The V call is TRBV28, the J call TRBJ1-5, with 7 bases identical to TRBD1. As DNA, the CDR3 is TGTGCCAGCAGTTTCGCAGGGGGTCGCAATCAGCCCCAGCATTTT. Translated, it gives CASSFAGGRNQPQHF.